Included here is one T cell receptor (beta chain) sequence, with context. This CDR3 has 13 amino acids. Germline V gives CDR1 MNHNS, CDR2 SASEGT. Trimming stripped 4 bases from V and 8 bases from J, with 14 bases between. The source of the sample is a study of T cell repertoires in ileal Crohn's disease. Included were adult ileal or ileocolonic Crohn's patients indicated for ileocolonic resection. Profiled with immunoSEQ multiplex PCR; TCRdb holds only in-frame clones, not every one. The data contain around 17,000 clones, around 65% of them singletons. This chain links TRBV6-1 with TRBJ1-2; no reliable D call. Sample: ileal tissue. The receptor was isolated from an adult with Crohn's disease. CDR3 DNA sequence: TGTGCCAGCAGTGTTCGGGATCTATACGGCTACACCTTC. Amino acids: CASSVRDLYGYTF.